This T cell receptor beta chain was found in a study of T cell repertoires in cytomegalovirus infection. Study details: Carrying CMV and the relevant HLA type showed in public TCR beta signatures. Overall study findings and caveats: The ex vivo response was dominated by HLA-C-restricted CMV-specific TCR beta clonotypes. Identification of carriers of CMV plus the relevant HLA was achieved through cumulative public TCR beta family frequency.

A single record per CDR3 protein comes from TCRdb applying MiXCR to the reads. The sample holds 250,000 to 300,000 distinct CDR3 sequences, about 15% seen once. The CDR3 runs 16 residues. V shed 4 bases and J shed 5 bases, with 18 bases lying between them. Germline loops: CDR1 SGHAT, CDR2 FQDESV (reference sequence). This clonotype was seen repeatedly, ten times or more. As yet, its antigen is unknown. This receptor was identified in a human donor in good health (CMV status not recorded). Some clones in this sample may be carry-over from other donors' samples. The chain employs TRBV11-1 and TRBJ2-1, with D possibly being TRBD2 (7 bases). Sequenced: CD8+ T cells from PBMCs. CDR3 sequence reads: CASSSPGGTQNNEQFF. The DNA for the CDR3 is TGTGCCAGCAGCTCACCCGGGGGGACACAAAACAATGAGCAGTTCTTC.